This T cell receptor beta chain was captured by sequencing in a study of T cells expressing NK-cell markers. Study-level information: It was sorted CD3+CD56-NKG2C+, CD3+CD56+NKG2C- and CD3+CD56+NKG2C+ T cells that provided the TCR beta repertoires. Sequencing covered eight donors, seven HCMV-seropositive and one seronegative.

The cDNA for TCR beta came from 5'RACE template switching with UMIs. TCRdb reprocessed the 5' RACE reads and keeps a single row for each CDR3 protein, giving no DNA. This table holds about 260,000 distinct CDR3 sequences. In regard to this clonotype: What it binds is unknown.

Study results and caveats: In several donors, dominant clonotypes made up about 25-60.1% of CD3+CD56-NKG2C+ cells.

CDR3 length: 13 residues. Germline CDR1 is MNHNS and CDR2 is SASEGT. The sample taken for sequencing was blood T cells: a sorted CD56 or NKG2C T cell subset, CD4+ or CD8+ T cells, or bulk PBMC T cells (not recorded which). This sequence originates from a woman aged 18 to 75 in good health. The genes are TRBV6-1 and TRBJ2-7. The CDR3 spells CASSPGNSYEQYF.